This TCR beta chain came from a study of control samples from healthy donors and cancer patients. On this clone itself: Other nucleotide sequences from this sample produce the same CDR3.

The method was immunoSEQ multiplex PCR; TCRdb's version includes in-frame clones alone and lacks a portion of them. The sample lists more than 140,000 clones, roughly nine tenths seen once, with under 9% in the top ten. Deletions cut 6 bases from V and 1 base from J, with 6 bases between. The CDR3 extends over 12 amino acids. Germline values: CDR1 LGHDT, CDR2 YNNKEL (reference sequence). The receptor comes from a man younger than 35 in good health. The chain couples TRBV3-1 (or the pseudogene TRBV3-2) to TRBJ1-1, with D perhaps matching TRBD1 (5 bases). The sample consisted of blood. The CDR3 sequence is CASSRGNTEAFF. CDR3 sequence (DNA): TGTGCCAGCAGTAGGGGGAACACTGAAGCTTTCTTT.